This TCR beta chain comes out of a study of shared clonotypes between healthy human individuals. Germline lookup yields CDR1 LNHDA and CDR2 SQIVND (reference sequence). CDR3 length: 13 residues. The germline V and J ends were trimmed by 3 bases and 2 bases, with 8 bases remaining between them. At a deep level, the assay was run. In the original analysis: Filtering differed for immunoSEQ, which gave only junction sequences without quality scores. Only in-frame clones appear in the TCRdb table, and some are missing; sequencing was by immunoSEQ multiplex PCR. V, J and clone size derive from that table, while D and trimming were established from the DNA sequence. This table has about 490,000 clones, around 78% appearing once. This clone was recorded only once.

This receptor was obtained from a woman aged 40 to 49 in good health. Some clones in this sample may be carry-over from other donors' samples. The sequenced material came from PBMCs. V gene TRBV19 combines with J gene TRBJ2-7; no firm D call. CDR3 amino acids: CASSMAETYEQYF. As DNA, the CDR3 is TGTGCCAGTAGTATGGCAGAAACCTACGAGCAGTACTTC.